This T cell receptor beta chain was recorded in a study of blood T cell repertoires in COVID-19. This table comes from immunoSEQ multiplex PCR, and its TCRdb copy is limited to in-frame clones, with some not included. Of over 200,000 clones listed, 92% are singletons. The CDR3 runs 14 residues. V lost 5 bases to trimming and J lost 7 bases; unmatched junction nucleotides: 7. Germline loops: CDR1 MNHNY, CDR2 SVGAGI (reference sequence). Followed longitudinally, the Seattle patients had been enrolled during active infection. This TCR derives from a man in his 60s with COVID-19, enrolled during active disease. Sequencing was done on a sample of peripheral blood. The rearrangement joins TRBV6-6 to TRBJ1-2; 10 nucleotides align to TRBD1. The CDR3 DNA sequence: TGTGCCAGCAGTCCCATGGGGGACAGGGGTGGCTACACCTTC. Its protein product is CASSPMGDRGGYTF.